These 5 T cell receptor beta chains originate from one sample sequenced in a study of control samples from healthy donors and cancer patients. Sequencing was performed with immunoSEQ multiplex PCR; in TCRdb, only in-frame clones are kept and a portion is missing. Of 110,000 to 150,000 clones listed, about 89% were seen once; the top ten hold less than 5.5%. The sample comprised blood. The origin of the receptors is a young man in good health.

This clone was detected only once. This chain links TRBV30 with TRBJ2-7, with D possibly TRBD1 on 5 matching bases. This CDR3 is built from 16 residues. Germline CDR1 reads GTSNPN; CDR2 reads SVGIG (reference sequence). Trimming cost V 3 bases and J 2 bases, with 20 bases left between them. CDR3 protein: CAWRNRGMGRTYEQYF. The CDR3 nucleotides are TGTGCCTGGAGAAATCGAGGTATGGGGCGGACCTACGAGCAGTACTTC.

As DNA, the CDR3 is TGCAGCGCTTCGGCCTCCCCCAACTACGAGCAGTACTTC. It encodes CSASASPNYEQYF. The chain couples TRBV29-1 to TRBJ2-7; D gene unclear. The CDR3 contains 13 residues. V gave up 7 bases and J gave up 3 bases, with 16 bases separating them. Germline V lookup: CDR1 SQVTM, CDR2 ANQGSEA.

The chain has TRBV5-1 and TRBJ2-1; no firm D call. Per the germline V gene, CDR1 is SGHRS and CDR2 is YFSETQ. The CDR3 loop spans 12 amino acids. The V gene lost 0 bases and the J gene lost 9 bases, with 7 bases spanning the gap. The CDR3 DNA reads TGCGCCAGCAGCTTGGCGGGTGGTGAGCAGTTCTTC. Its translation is CASSLAGGEQFF.

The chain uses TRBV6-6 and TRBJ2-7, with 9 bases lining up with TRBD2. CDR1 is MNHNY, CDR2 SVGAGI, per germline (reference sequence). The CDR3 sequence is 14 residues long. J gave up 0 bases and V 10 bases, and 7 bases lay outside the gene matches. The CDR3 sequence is CATQRTSASYEQYF. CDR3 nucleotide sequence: TGTGCCACCCAGAGGACTAGCGCCTCCTACGAGCAGTACTTC.

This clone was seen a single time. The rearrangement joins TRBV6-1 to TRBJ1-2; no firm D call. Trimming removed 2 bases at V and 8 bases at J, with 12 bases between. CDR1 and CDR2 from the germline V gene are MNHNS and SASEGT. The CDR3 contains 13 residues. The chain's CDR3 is CASSEPSPRGYTF. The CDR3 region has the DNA TGTGCCAGCAGTGAACCCTCACCGCGAGGCTACACCTTC.